The rows below give T cell receptor beta chains drawn from one sample of a study of blood T cell repertoires in COVID-19. The table came from immunoSEQ multiplex PCR; TCRdb's copy has only in-frame clones and leaves some out. The data hold some 300,000 clones, with under 90% observed a single time. Specimen: PBMCs or T cells enriched from blood (not recorded which). The receptors here all came from a woman in her 50s who had been exposed to COVID-19. CDR3s include the opening cysteine and the closing phenylalanine or tryptophan. The order of the fields is clone size, V gene, J gene, D gene, CDR3 DNA, CDR3 protein. The D gene is left open where the match is weak. Size is omitted from some rows. Given values are once, few, many or a class for expanded clones.

.	TRBV9	TRBJ1-1	.	TGTGCCAGCAGCGTATCAAATCAGGGTGAAGCTTTCTTT	CASSVSNQGEAFF
.	TRBV20-1	TRBJ1-1	.	TGCAGTGGGAGACAGGTTGGAGCTTTCTTT	CSGRQVGAFF
.	TRBV28	TRBJ1-6	.	TGTGCCAGCATCACGAATCCTCAGAATTCACCCCTCCACTTT	CASITNPQNSPLHF
.	TRBV27	TRBJ2-7	.	TGTGCCAGCAGCCTGTCAGTGGAGGACTCCTACGAGCAGTACTTC	CASSLSVEDSYEQYF
.	TRBV29-1	TRBJ1-2	.	TGCAGCGTTGATGCCGGGAACTATGGCTACACCTTC	CSVDAGNYGYTF
.	TRBV7-9	TRBJ2-7	.	TGTGCCAGCAGCTTTGGGCCTTCGTACGAGCAGTACTTC	CASSFGPSYEQYF
.	TRBV6-1	TRBJ2-6	.	TGTGCCAGCAGTGAATTAAACAGCCTCTCTGGGGCCAACGTCCTGACTTTC	CASSELNSLSGANVLTF
.	TRBV29-1	TRBJ2-3	TRBD1	TGCAGCATGAGACAGGGGGCCGCTTTGGATACGCAGTATTTT	CSMRQGAALDTQYF
.	TRBV11-2	TRBJ1-2	TRBD1	TGTGCCAGCAGCTTAGGGGTGGGACAGGGACGGCACTATGGCTACACCTTC	CASSLGVGQGRHYGYTF
once	TRBV14	TRBJ1-5	.	TGTGCCAGCAGCCTCCCAGGGTTCGGTCAGCCCCAGCATTTT	CASSLPGFGQPQHF
.	TRBV19	TRBJ1-1	.	TGTGCCAGTAGTATAGGGGGCGAGAACACTGAAGCTTTCTTT	CASSIGGENTEAFF
.	TRBV28	TRBJ1-3	TRBD1	TGTGCCAGCAGTGATGGGACAGTCTCTGGAAACACCATATATTTT	CASSDGTVSGNTIYF
once	TRBV2	TRBJ1-1	.	TGTGCCAGCAGTGTACAGCTTTTGGCAGGCACTGAAGCTTTCTTT	CASSVQLLAGTEAFF
.	TRBV3-1/TRBV3-2	TRBJ1-6	.	TGTGCCAGCAGCCAATTCGGACAGCAGAATTCACCCCTCCACTTT	CASSQFGQQNSPLHF
.	TRBV4-1	TRBJ1-5	TRBD1	TGCGCCAGCAGCCAGGACAGGGGGCGCATAATTGGCAATCAGCCCCAGCATTTT	CASSQDRGRIIGNQPQHF
.	TRBV5-1	TRBJ1-1	.	TGCGCCAGCAGCTTGGGGTCAGGATCGAACACTGAAGCTTTCTTT	CASSLGSGSNTEAFF
.	TRBV5-1	TRBJ2-7	TRBD2	TGCGCCAGCAGCGCGGGAGGGAGCGTCTACGAGCAGTACTTC	CASSAGGSVYEQYF
.	TRBV28	TRBJ1-4	TRBD1	TGTGCCAGCAGACTACAGGGGGCGGGGGAAAAACTGTTTTTT	CASRLQGAGEKLFF
few	TRBV29-1	TRBJ2-2	.	TGCAGCGTTGCCGTGTACACCGGGGAGCTGTTTTTT	CSVAVYTGELFF
.	TRBV6-5	TRBJ1-1	.	TGTGCCAGCAGTTACTCGACGGCAGGGAACACTGAAGCTTTCTTT	CASSYSTAGNTEAFF
.	TRBV5-6	TRBJ2-2	.	TGTGCCAGCAGCTTTTCAGGGGCAGTCGGGGAGCTGTTTTTT	CASSFSGAVGELFF
.	TRBV4-2	TRBJ2-2	TRBD1	TGTGCCAGCAGCCAAGTCTACAGGGGAAGGGATACCGGGGAGCTGTTTTTT	CASSQVYRGRDTGELFF
.	TRBV9	TRBJ1-4	.	TGTGCCAGCAGCGTAGGGGGCCAGGGGAGAGGTGAAAAACTGTTTTTT	CASSVGGQGRGEKLFF
.	TRBV27	TRBJ2-3	TRBD2	TGTGCCAGCAGCGACCCGACTAGCGGGGTTGCGGCAGATACGCAGTATTTT	CASSDPTSGVAADTQYF
.	TRBV29-1	TRBJ2-7	TRBD1	TGCAGCGTCGGAGGACAGGGGTCCTACGAGCAGTACTTC	CSVGGQGSYEQYF
.	TRBV29-1	TRBJ1-5	.	TGCAGCGTCAAGAAGGACATTAATCAGCCCCAGCATTTT	CSVKKDINQPQHF
.	TRBV5-1	TRBJ2-2	.	TGCGCCAGCAGCTACACCAGCGGGGAGCTGTTTTTT	CASSYTSGELFF
.	TRBV2	TRBJ1-2	TRBD1	TGTGCCAGCACAGAGGACAGGGGGCGAGGTGGCTACACCTTC	CASTEDRGRGGYTF
.	TRBV5-1	TRBJ1-4	.	TGCGCCAGCAGTCCCGGGGATACAGTTGAAAAACTGTTTTTT	CASSPGDTVEKLFF
.	TRBV7-8	TRBJ1-6	.	TGTGCCAGCAGCTCTAGGCTAGGGGCAGAAAATAATTCACCCCTCCACTTT	CASSSRLGAENNSPLHF
.	TRBV7-6	TRBJ1-6	TRBD1	TGTGCCAGCAGCTTATCGACAGGGGGGAACTCACCCCTCCACTTT	CASSLSTGGNSPLHF
.	TRBV28	TRBJ1-6	.	TGTGCCAGCCCGTATTATGGCTCACCCCTCCACTTT	CASPYYGSPLHF
.	TRBV5-1	TRBJ2-1	TRBD1	TGCGCCAGCAGCGCAGGGACAGGGGAACCCTACAATGAGCAGTTCTTC	CASSAGTGEPYNEQFF
.	TRBV5-5	TRBJ2-4	.	TGTGCCAGCAGTTCCTCAGGACAGAATATAGCCAAAAACATTCAGTACTTC	CASSSSGQNIAKNIQYF
.	TRBV4-1	TRBJ2-3	TRBD2	TGCGCCAGCAGCCAAGATACAGCGGGGGGCACAGATACGCAGTATTTT	CASSQDTAGGTDTQYF
.	TRBV4-1	TRBJ1-5	.	TGCGCCAGCAGCCAAGTTCCCGGGACATCTTCACAGCCCCAGCATTTT	CASSQVPGTSSQPQHF
.	TRBV3-1/TRBV3-2	TRBJ2-2	TRBD1	TGTGCCAGTTCCTCTACGACAGGGAATGCGAACACCGGGGAGCTGTTTTTT	CASSSTTGNANTGELFF
.	TRBV6-5	TRBJ1-2	.	TGTGCCAGCAGTCAATACAGGGATTCAAGAGGCTACACCTTC	CASSQYRDSRGYTF
once	TRBV30	TRBJ2-5	TRBD1	TGTGCCTGGAGCGAGGGGGCTAGCAGCCAAGAGACCCAGTACTTC	CAWSEGASSQETQYF
.	TRBV6-5	TRBJ2-7	TRBD2	TGTGCCAGCAGTACCCATTCCGGGGGGTCCTACGAGCAGTACTTC	CASSTHSGGSYEQYF
.	TRBV9	TRBJ2-5	.	TGTGCCAGCAGCGTAGGGGCAGGGTGGGAGACCCAGTACTTC	CASSVGAGWETQYF
once	TRBV9	TRBJ2-3	TRBD1	TGTGCCAGCAGCGGGGACAGGGGAGGAACAGATACGCAGTATTTT	CASSGDRGGTDTQYF
.	TRBV5-5	TRBJ1-5	.	TGTGCCAGCAGCTTGATTCAGGGAATCGGCAATCAGCCCCAGCATTTT	CASSLIQGIGNQPQHF
few	TRBV9	TRBJ1-1	.	TGTGCCAGTCAACGGGGACAAAAGAACACTGAAGCTTTCTTT	CASQRGQKNTEAFF
few	TRBV18	TRBJ1-1	.	TGTGCCAGCTCACGGACAAATGGGAACACTGAAGCTTTCTTT	CASSRTNGNTEAFF
.	TRBV7-9	TRBJ2-2	TRBD2	TGTGCCAGCAGCTCCCGACTAGCGGGGGACTCCGGGGAGCTGTTTTTT	CASSSRLAGDSGELFF
.	TRBV5-4	TRBJ2-5	.	TGTGCCAGCAGCCCTATCTCCCAGTACTTC	CASSPISQYF
once	TRBV6-5	TRBJ2-2	.	TGTGCCAGCAGGACCGGACAGAGGAACACCGGGGAGCTGTTTTTT	CASRTGQRNTGELFF
.	TRBV11-1	TRBJ1-1	TRBD1	TGTGCCAGCAGCTATACAGGGGGCCGGACTGAAGCTTTCTTT	CASSYTGGRTEAFF
.	TRBV4-1	TRBJ1-5	TRBD1	TGCGCCAGCAGCCAAGATACCCGGGACAGCTATAGCAATCAGCCCCAGCATTTT	CASSQDTRDSYSNQPQHF
.	TRBV19	TRBJ1-5	.	TGTGCCAGTAGTATAGCAGAATATAGCAATCAGCCCCAGCATTTT	CASSIAEYSNQPQHF
.	TRBV28	TRBJ2-7	TRBD1	TGTGCCAGCAGTTCGGGACAGAGCTACGAGCAGTACTTC	CASSSGQSYEQYF
.	TRBV5-4	TRBJ1-4	TRBD1	TGTGCCAGCAGCTTCAATGTAAGGGGGCGCATGGGCACTAATGAAAAACTGTTTTTT	CASSFNVRGRMGTNEKLFF